Each of the 29 T cell receptor beta chains below was sequenced from the same sample in a study of blood T cell repertoires in COVID-19. Generated by immunoSEQ multiplex PCR, the TCRdb table keeps only in-frame clones and is missing some. The sample consists of approximately 160,000 clones, more than 90% of them appearing once. Source material: peripheral blood. Receptors originate from a man in his fifties or sixties with active or convalescent COVID-19.

The CDR3 DNA reads as TGTGCCAGCAGCGTAGCGTATCGCGGGGTTGGGAATGAGCAGTTCTTC. Protein product: CASSVAYRGVGNEQFF. The chain has TRBV9 and TRBJ2-1; weak D call: TRBD2 (6 bases). The CDR3 is 16 amino acids. Trimming shortened V by 0 bases and J by 7 bases, and 17 bases separated the two germline ends. In germline, CDR1 is SGDLS, CDR2 YYNGEE.

This clone was detected once. The chain employs TRBV3-1 (or the pseudogene TRBV3-2) and TRBJ1-5; D gene unclear. The ends were cut back, 4 bases at V and 0 bases at J, with 7 bases in the middle. From germline, CDR1 is LGHDT and CDR2 YNNKEL (reference sequence). The CDR3 runs 14 residues. The CDR3 region has the DNA TGTGCCAGCAGCCCGACTCATAGCAATCAGCCCCAGCATTTT. It yields the protein CASSPTHSNQPQHF.

This clone was counted a single time. The gene calls are TRBV19 and TRBJ2-2; 10 positions agree with TRBD2. After removal of 6 bases from V and 3 bases from J, the junction contained 4 bases not matched to a gene. This CDR3 spans 15 amino acids. Germline-derived CDR1 and CDR2 are LNHDA and SQIVND (reference sequence). The CDR3 loop is CASRPSGSHTGELFF. The CDR3 region has the DNA TGTGCCAGTAGGCCTAGCGGGAGTCACACCGGGGAGCTGTTTTTT.

CDR3: CASTGRGGRSDTQYF. The CDR3 DNA follows: TGTGCCAGCACTGGGAGGGGGGGTAGGTCAGATACGCAGTATTTT. The rearrangement joins TRBV6-5 to TRBJ2-3, with TRBD2 as a possible D gene (7 bases). Germline V gene lookup returns CDR1 MNHEY and CDR2 SVGAGI. V lost 7 bases and J 4 bases, leaving 18 bases between the germline ends. The CDR3 covers 15 residues.

The chain is built from TRBV3-1 (or the pseudogene TRBV3-2) and TRBJ2-5; D remains ambiguous. Deletions cut 4 bases from V and 5 bases from J, with 14 bases between. The CDR3 length is 14 residues. Germline V gene data show CDR1 as LGHDT and CDR2 as YNNKEL (reference sequence). CDR3 loop: CASSRRGPGETQYF. The CDR3 DNA follows: TGTGCCAGCAGCCGGAGAGGCCCTGGGGAGACCCAGTACTTC.

The chain recombines TRBV6-1 with TRBJ1-2, with D possibly matching TRBD1 (5 bases). The germline gives CDR1 MNHNS, CDR2 SASEGT. The CDR3 is 17 amino acids. V was cut by 0 bases and J by 4 bases, with 18 bases left in between. CDR3 amino acids: CASSEALLLVGGYGYTF. The CDR3 nucleotides read TGTGCCAGCAGTGAAGCCCTTCTCTTGGTCGGGGGCTATGGCTACACCTTC.

V is TRBV27 and J is TRBJ2-3, with TRBD1 identical over 10 bases. CDR3 length: 14 residues. The junction had 6 bases not matched to a gene; V was cut back by 6 bases and J by 6 bases. Germline CDR1 and CDR2: MNHEY and SMNVEV (reference sequence). The CDR3 loop is CASSQTGGGDTQYF. The DNA of the CDR3 is TGTGCCAGCAGCCAGACAGGGGGCGGGGATACGCAGTATTTT.

This rearrangement joins TRBV7-8 to TRBJ1-5; D might be TRBD1 (6 bases). This CDR3 contains 15 residues. The V and J ends lost 1 base and 6 bases respectively, with 13 bases between them. Germline CDR1 reads SGHVS; CDR2 reads FQNEAQ. As DNA, the CDR3 is TGTGCCAGCAGCTTAGGTTGGACAGCAAGTCAGCCCCAGCATTTT. Its translation: CASSLGWTASQPQHF.

This chain connects TRBV27 to TRBJ1-2, with D unclear. In germline, CDR1 is MNHEY, CDR2 SMNVEV (reference sequence). This CDR3 has 13 residues. Between the trimmed V and J ends, which lost 7 bases and 4 bases, there was a span of 13 bases. This CDR3 reads CASTPGLGYGYTF. The CDR3 coding sequence is TGTGCCAGCACCCCAGGCCTCGGCTATGGCTACACCTTC.

This clone occurred once. V usage is TRBV6-1 and J usage is TRBJ2-4, with 7 bases lining up with TRBD1. The CDR3 spans 15 residues. CDR1 and CDR2 from the germline V gene are MNHNS and SASEGT. Trimming took 7 bases from V and 0 from J; bases not matched to a gene: 6. The chain's CDR3 is CASNEGQLAKNIQYF. In DNA, the CDR3 is TGTGCCAGCAACGAGGGACAGCTAGCCAAAAACATTCAGTACTTC.

The rearrangement uses TRBV19 and TRBJ2-4; D remains unclear. The V gene lost 3 bases and the J gene lost 1 base, with 16 bases spanning the gap. The germline V gene has CDR1 LNHDA and CDR2 SQIVND (reference sequence). The CDR3 extends over 17 amino acids. This CDR3 reads CASSIVSPMIAKNIQYF. CDR3 coding DNA: TGTGCCAGTAGTATCGTTAGTCCCATGATTGCCAAAAACATTCAGTACTTC. The full variable domain, with the rest looked up from reference TRBV19 and TRBJ2-4, is DGGITQSPKYLFRKEGQNVTLSCEQNLNHDAMYWYRQDPGQGLRLIYYSQIVNDFQKGDIAEGYSVSREKKESFPLTVTSAQKNPTAFYLCASSIVSPMIAKNIQYFGAGTRLSVL.

The count of this clone is one. The chain joins TRBV6-5 to TRBJ1-2; TRBD1 aligns across 7 bases. The CDR3 extends over 15 amino acids. CDR1 is MNHEY, CDR2 SVGAGI, per germline. After removal of 4 bases from V and 0 bases from J, the junction contained 5 bases not matched to a gene. In DNA, the CDR3 is TGTGCCAGCAGTTGGACAGGCGAAGCTAACTATGGCTACACCTTC. It codes for CASSWTGEANYGYTF.

The genes are TRBV2 and TRBJ2-7, with D possibly matching TRBD2 (5 bases). This CDR3 is 13 amino acids long. Germline CDR1 is SNHLY and CDR2 is FYNNEI. V lost 6 bases and J lost 0, with 9 bases in between. The CDR3 coding sequence is TGTGCCAGCAGCTCGGACTTCTCCTACGAGCAGTACTTC. It is translated as CASSSDFSYEQYF.

This rearrangement joins TRBV7-7 to TRBJ2-3, with a weak D call TRBD2 (5 bases). V was cut by 5 bases and J by 4 bases, with 13 bases left in between. This CDR3 has 14 residues. Germline CDR1 reads SSHAT; CDR2 reads FNYEAQ (reference sequence). DNA for the CDR3: TGTGCCAGCAGCCCGCAAACTAGGGCAGATACGCAGTATTTT. Protein sequence: CASSPQTRADTQYF.

V usage is TRBV28 and J usage is TRBJ2-7; TRBD1 aligns across 10 bases. Germline V gene sequence: CDR1 MDHEN, CDR2 SYDVKM. The CDR3 sequence is 15 residues long. J was trimmed by 5 bases and V by 5 bases; bases with no gene match: 9. The CDR3 loop reads CASSVPGQGPNEQYF. CDR3 nucleotides: TGTGCCAGCAGTGTACCGGGACAGGGGCCGAACGAGCAGTACTTC. The variable domain in full, completed from reference TRBV28 and TRBJ2-7, reads DVKVTQSSRYLVKRTGEKVFLECVQDMDHENMFWYRQDPGLGLRLIYFSYDVKMKEKGDIPEGYSVSREKKERFSLILESASTNQTSMYLCASSVPGQGPNEQYFGPGTRLTVT.

This chain joins TRBV5-1 and TRBJ1-3; perhaps TRBD1 as D (5 bases). The V gene's germline CDR1 is SGHRS and CDR2 YFSETQ. V lost 0 bases and J lost 1, with 8 bases in between. CDR3 length equals 15 residues. The CDR3 nucleotides read TGCGCCAGCAGCTTGGCCGCAGGGTCTGGAAACACCATATATTTT. This sequence encodes CASSLAAGSGNTIYF.

This sequence joins TRBV3-1 (or the pseudogene TRBV3-2) and TRBJ1-3, with D uncertain. Trimming shortened V by 1 base and J by 0 bases, and 4 bases separated the two germline ends. CDR3 length equals 14 residues. Germline values: CDR1 LGHDT, CDR2 YNNKEL (reference sequence). The CDR3 region is CASSQAVSGNTIYF. As DNA, the CDR3 is TGTGCCAGCAGCCAAGCGGTCTCTGGAAACACCATATATTTT.

This clone was seen only once. This sequence joins TRBV29-1 and TRBJ2-7, with 7 bases that match TRBD1. The CDR3 contains 13 residues. Germline CDR1 is SQVTM and CDR2 is ANQGSEA. J lost 4 bases, V lost 5 bases, and 8 bases had no gene match. For the CDR3, the DNA is TGCAGCGTTTCCGGACAGGTTGAATACGAGCAGTACTTC. Amino acid sequence: CSVSGQVEYEQYF.

The J gene is TRBJ1-2, the V gene TRBV30, with TRBD1 as a possible D gene (5 bases). The CDR3 consists of 14 residues. Germline assignment: CDR1 GTSNPN and CDR2 SVGIG (reference sequence). Trimming took 2 bases from V and 8 from J, leaving 18 bases between them. The CDR3 DNA is TGTGCCTGGAGTTCGGATCCGGGGGGGAGAGGCTACACCTTC. Translating it yields CAWSSDPGGRGYTF.

This clone was recorded only once. As DNA, the CDR3 is TGTGCCAGTAGTAAGTTCGGGAATGAAGCTTTCTTT. Translated, it gives CASSKFGNEAFF. The chain combines TRBV19 with TRBJ1-1; unclear D gene. This CDR3 has 12 amino acids. CDR1 is LNHDA and CDR2 is SQIVND in the germline V gene (reference sequence). V lost 4 bases and J lost 7, with 10 bases in between. Supplemented by reference TRBV19 and TRBJ1-1, the full variable domain reads DGGITQSPKYLFRKEGQNVTLSCEQNLNHDAMYWYRQDPGQGLRLIYYSQIVNDFQKGDIAEGYSVSREKKESFPLTVTSAQKNPTAFYLCASSKFGNEAFFGQGTRLTVV.

The V call is TRBV7-2, the J call TRBJ2-3, with TRBD2 matching over 8 bases. The CDR3 consists of 14 residues. J gave up 4 bases and V 3 bases, and 3 bases lay outside the gene matches. The germline V gene has CDR1 SGHTA and CDR2 FQGNSA. The CDR3 spells CASSFERGPDTQYF. In nucleotides, the CDR3 is TGTGCCAGCAGCTTTGAGCGGGGGCCAGATACGCAGTATTTT.

The CDR3 region is CASSTETTGATDTQYF. Here the CDR3 DNA reads TGCGCCAGCAGCACCGAAACCACAGGGGCCACAGATACGCAGTATTTT. The rearrangement joins TRBV5-1 to TRBJ2-3; 7 nucleotides align to TRBD1. Germline V lookup: CDR1 SGHRS, CDR2 YFSETQ. V trimming: 4 bases; J trimming: 2 bases; junction bases outside the gene matches: 10. There are 16 residues in the CDR3.

The chain is built from TRBV7-9 and TRBJ1-2, with D unclear. V shed 2 bases and J shed 8 bases, with 15 bases lying between them. In germline, CDR1 is SEHNR, CDR2 FQNEAQ (reference sequence). The CDR3 covers 14 residues. The CDR3 region is CASSLTITTGGYTF. CDR3 bases: TGTGCCAGCAGCTTAACTATAACGACGGGGGGCTACACCTTC.

The gene calls are TRBV4-2 and TRBJ1-2; 8 bases agree with TRBD1. This CDR3 contains 15 residues. The V and J ends lost 3 bases and 2 bases, in that order; junction bases with no gene match: 5. Per germline, CDR1 LGHNA and CDR2 YNFKEQ. CDR3 sequence: CASSHQDRENYGYTF. In DNA form, the CDR3 reads TGTGCCAGCAGCCACCAGGACAGGGAAAACTATGGCTACACCTTC.

This chain links TRBV6-5 with TRBJ2-1; 7 bases are a match to TRBD2. Germline CDR1 is MNHEY and CDR2 is SVGAGI. Germline trimming cut 0 bases from V and 7 bases from J; bases unmatched to any gene: 6. The CDR3 is 15 amino acids. The CDR3 region is CASSYSKGLPNEQFF. CDR3 coding DNA: TGTGCCAGCAGTTACTCGAAGGGACTACCAAATGAGCAGTTCTTC.

The chain is built from TRBV5-1 and TRBJ2-2; D possibly corresponds to TRBD1 (5 bases). CDR1 and CDR2 from the germline V gene are SGHRS and YFSETQ. Trimming stripped 1 base from V and 6 bases from J, with 16 bases between. This CDR3 region has 16 residues. CDR3 sequence reads: CASSLLQGGPPGELFF. The DNA of the CDR3 is TGCGCCAGCAGCTTGCTTCAGGGTGGGCCGCCCGGGGAGCTGTTTTTT.

The V and J genes are TRBV12-2 and TRBJ1-2; the tabulated D call, TRBD1, remains unverified against the DNA. TRBV12-2 constitutes a pseudogene. The CDR3 runs to 13 residues. The CDR3 DNA is TGTGCAAGTCGCTCATCAGGGAAACAAGGCTACACCTTC. Its protein is CASRSSGKQGYTF.

V gene TRBV6-5 combines with J gene TRBJ2-6; D may be TRBD2 (6 bases). The CDR3 is 13 residues long. Germline values: CDR1 MNHEY, CDR2 SVGAGI. Trimming stripped 8 bases from V and 4 bases from J, with 9 bases between. The CDR3 loop reads CASRGAGANVLTF. CDR3 coding DNA: TGTGCCAGCCGCGGGGCGGGGGCCAACGTCCTGACTTTC.

The CDR3 DNA reads TGCGCCAGCAGTTCCGGGACTAGCGGGAGAACCGGGGAGCTGTTTTTT. Its translation: CASSSGTSGRTGELFF. The rearrangement joins TRBV10-1 to TRBJ2-2; 14 bases map to TRBD2. This CDR3 comprises 16 residues. The V segment lost 5 bases and the J segment 5 bases; nucleotides outside the gene matches: 4. The V gene's germline CDR1 is WNHNN and CDR2 SYGVQD (reference sequence).